These 15 T cell receptor beta chains were all obtained from the same sample, sequenced in a study of shared clonotypes between healthy human individuals. The protocol was immunoSEQ multiplex PCR, while the TCRdb copy is restricted to in-frame clones and leaves out a portion. The sample lists just over 2,000,000 clones; about 95% were seen once. Sequenced material: naive CD4+ T cells sorted from blood. Subset meaning: CD45RA+ positively selected. These receptors were taken from a man aged 18-30 years in good health.

The DNA for the CDR3 is TGTGCCGCCAAATCTGGGGCCAACGTCCTGACTTTC. It specifies CAAKSGANVLTF. The chain has TRBV11-2 and TRBJ2-6; D is undetermined. Trimming took off 11 bases at V and 1 base at J, with 6 bases between the two ends. Germline assignment: CDR1 SGHAT and CDR2 FQNNGV. The CDR3 spans 12 residues.

The chain is built from TRBV5-1 and TRBJ2-1, with 7 bases that match TRBD2. The CDR3 spans 15 residues. The germline CDR1 and CDR2 sequences are SGHRS and YFSETQ. V trimming: 0 bases; J trimming: 6 bases; junction bases outside the gene matches: 6. Here the CDR3 DNA reads TGCGCCAGCAGCTTGGCATTCGGGGGGATCAATGAGCAGTTCTTC. This translates into CASSLAFGGINEQFF.

This clone appeared once. The chain uses TRBV27 and TRBJ2-3; D call uncertain. CDR1 and CDR2 from the germline V gene are MNHEY and SMNVEV (reference sequence). V was trimmed by 5 bases and J by 4 bases, leaving 16 bases between them. The length of the CDR3 is 15 residues. CDR3 in DNA: TGTGCCAGCAGTCTCCGACCGCCTCCCCCAGATACGCAGTATTTT. Amino acids: CASSLRPPPPDTQYF.

The V gene is TRBV5-3, the J gene TRBJ1-4; possible D gene TRBD1, 6 bases. TRBV5-3 is sorted into the ORF group, with uncertain function. This CDR3 region has 15 residues. V lost 0 bases, J lost 7 bases, and 13 bases lay in between. Here the CDR3 reads CARSLGAQGSEKLFF. The CDR3, as DNA: TGTGCCAGAAGCTTGGGCGCTCAGGGGAGTGAAAAACTGTTTTTT.

This clone came up many times. Additional DNA sequences in this sample encode the identical CDR3. The rearrangement uses TRBV9 and TRBJ1-5; D perhaps matches TRBD1 (5 bases). Germline loops: CDR1 SGDLS, CDR2 YYNGEE. V lost 0 bases and J 7 bases, leaving 8 bases between the germline ends. The CDR3 extends over 13 amino acids. The CDR3 coding sequence is TGTGCCAGCAGCGTAGGGGGGGTACAGCCCCAGCATTTT. This gives the protein CASSVGGVQPQHF.

The rearrangement uses TRBV5-1 and TRBJ2-7; tentatively, D is TRBD1 or TRBD2 (5 bases each). The CDR3 covers 14 residues. The germline V gene encodes CDR1 SGHRS and CDR2 YFSETQ. With 4 bases removed from V and 0 bases from J, the gap between germline ends came to 11 bases. Written as DNA, the CDR3 is TGCGCCAGCAGCCCTGGGGACGGCTCCTACGAGCAGTACTTC. Translated: CASSPGDGSYEQYF.

The rearrangement links TRBV7-9 to TRBJ1-6, with 9 positions matching TRBD1. The CDR3 has 15 residues. Germline assignment: CDR1 SEHNR and CDR2 FQNEAQ (reference sequence). Trimming at V came to 5 bases and at J to 10 bases, leaving 9 bases not matched to a gene. The CDR3 loop is CASSITGGDSSPLHF. CDR3 nucleotides: TGTGCCAGCAGCATAACAGGGGGCGACTCGTCACCCCTCCACTTT.

The DNA for the CDR3 is TGTGCCATCAGTGATGGATCCGGCACTGAAGCTTTCTTT. Its protein is CAISDGSGTEAFF. This chain links TRBV10-3 with TRBJ1-1; D unclear. Looked up from germline, CDR1 is ENHRY and CDR2 is SYGVKD. The CDR3 consists of 13 residues. Trimming left V 3 bases short and J 4 bases short, with 9 bases between.

V gene TRBV6-1 combines with J gene TRBJ2-7; no clear D. The germline CDR1 and CDR2 sequences are MNHNS and SASEGT. This CDR3 spans 14 amino acids. The germline V and J ends were trimmed by 8 bases and 0 bases, with 14 bases remaining between them. CDR3 DNA sequence: TGTGCCAGCCAACCCCGAACCCTCTCCTACGAGCAGTACTTC. Translating it yields CASQPRTLSYEQYF.

The rearrangement uses TRBV7-2 and TRBJ2-7; 11 bases are a match to TRBD2. This CDR3 spans 15 amino acids. The V and J ends lost 5 bases and 5 bases, in that order; junction bases with no gene match: 8. The V gene's germline CDR1 is SGHTA and CDR2 FQGNSA. DNA for the CDR3: TGTGCCAGCAGCAGAACTAGCGGGGGTTCCGACGAGCAGTACTTC. Encoded protein: CASSRTSGGSDEQYF.

The chain couples TRBV9 to TRBJ2-7, with D tentatively TRBD1 or TRBD2 (6 bases each). Germline CDR1 reads SGDLS; CDR2 reads YYNGEE. Trimming removed 3 bases at V and 7 bases at J, with 17 bases between. The CDR3 length is 14 residues. CDR3 in DNA: TGTGCCAGCAGCGCCCGGGAGCAGGGGCTAGAGCAGTACTTC. As protein: CASSAREQGLEQYF. Variable domain in full (rest from reference TRBV9 and TRBJ2-7): DSGVTQTPKHLITATGQRVTLRCSPRSGDLSVYWYQQSLDQGLQFLIQYYNGEERAKGNILERFSAQQFPDLHSELNLSSLELGDSALYFCASSAREQGLEQYFGPGTRLTVT.

This chain uses TRBV12-5 with TRBJ1-1; unclear D gene. The CDR3 loop spans 13 amino acids. V was trimmed by 4 bases and J by 5 bases, leaving 11 bases between them. Per germline, CDR1 LGHNT and CDR2 FRNRAP. The CDR3 here is CASGSFGVTEAFF. The CDR3 DNA reads TGTGCTAGTGGTTCCTTCGGGGTAACTGAAGCTTTCTTT.

The chain uses TRBV15 and TRBJ1-2; no reliable D call. Trimming cost V 1 base and J 1 base, with 10 bases left between them. The CDR3 is made up of 15 amino acids. The V gene's germline CDR1 is LNHNV and CDR2 YYDKDF (reference sequence). The CDR3 loop is CATSRGVGLNYGYTF. The CDR3 coding sequence is TGTGCCACCAGCAGAGGAGTTGGGCTTAACTATGGCTACACCTTC.

Concerning this clone: Germline is not matched at one junction end, which may reflect a read error. The CDR3 reads CASSLRTGAEAQYF. CDR3 coding DNA: TGTGCCAGCAGTCTCCGGACAGGGGCAGAGGCCCAGTACTTC. This sequence joins TRBV28 and TRBJ2-5; 9 nucleotides line up with TRBD1. CDR1 and CDR2 from the germline V gene are MDHEN and SYDVKM. This CDR3 contains 14 residues.

The J gene is TRBJ2-3, the V gene TRBV7-2, with D perhaps TRBD2 (7 bases). CDR1 is SGHTA and CDR2 is FQGNSA in the germline V gene. V was trimmed by 1 base and J by 9 bases, leaving 20 bases between them. This CDR3 comprises 16 residues. This CDR3 reads CASSLERGGGPATQYF. CDR3 DNA: TGTGCCAGCAGCTTAGAGAGGGGCGGGGGCCCTGCCACGCAGTATTTT.